This T cell receptor beta chain stems from a study of shared clonotypes between healthy human individuals. On the study more broadly: CD4 naive and memory got three plates each, CD8 naive two, CD8 memory one.

Caucasian adults living in Nashville, Tennessee, provided all samples. In the source study's methods: ImmunoSEQ output held junction-only sequences without quality scores, so filtering differed. Assay used: immunoSEQ multiplex PCR; TCRdb lists only in-frame clones, some missing. The V and J calls and the clone size are those of that table, but D and trimming were determined from the DNA. The sample includes about 610,000 clones, almost 97% of them seen just once. This CDR3 region has 15 residues. CDR1 is SNHLY, CDR2 FYNNEI, per germline. Trimming cost V 0 bases and J 3 bases, with 12 bases left between them.

The sequenced sample was naive CD4+ T cells sorted from blood. The subset: CD45RA+ positively selected. This receptor was identified in a woman younger than 45 in good health. The chain is built from TRBV2 and TRBJ2-7; D may match TRBD1 or TRBD2 (6 bases each). In DNA form, the CDR3 reads TGTGCCAGCAGTGAAGCGCTACGGGGGCACTACGAGCAGTACTTC. It translates to CASSEALRGHYEQYF.